The rows below give T cell receptor beta chains drawn from one sample of a study of T cell repertoires in cytomegalovirus infection. TCRdb used MiXCR to reprocess the reads, holding one entry per CDR3 protein. The sample lists 200,000 or so distinct CDR3 sequences, about 30% seen once, with 31% in the top ten. The sample consisted of PBMCs. These TCRs come from a human donor in good health (CMV status not recorded). Some clones in this sample may be carry-over from other donors' samples. Each CDR3 is given with its conserved first and last residue. D genes are given only for firm matches. Size values are once, few and many counts, or a class for expanded clones, and some rows have none.

D: -; size: -; V: TRBV12-3/TRBV12-4; J: TRBJ2-2; DNA: TGTGCCAGCAGTTTAAACAGGGCCACCGGGGAGCTGTTTTTT; CDR3: CASSLNRATGELFF
D: -; size: many; V: TRBV7-2; J: TRBJ2-1; DNA: TGTGCCAGCAGCTTACGTGCGACCCCCGGGAACAATGAGCAGTTCTTC; CDR3: CASSLRATPGNNEQFF
D: TRBD1; size: -; V: TRBV7-2; J: TRBJ1-2; DNA: TGTGCCAGCAGCCGGGGACAGAACTATTGCTACACCTTC; CDR3: CASSRGQNYCYTF
D: -; size: few; V: TRBV29-1; J: TRBJ1-1; DNA: TGCAGCGTTGAAAACAGGAGGGGCACTGAAGCTTTCTTT; CDR3: CSVENRRGTEAFF
D: -; size: few; V: TRBV27; J: TRBJ1-1; DNA: TGTGCCAGCAGCTTAGGGAGGGGTGCGAACACTGAAGCTTTCTTT; CDR3: CASSLGRGANTEAFF
D: TRBD2; size: -; V: TRBV6-2/TRBV6-3; J: TRBJ2-3; DNA: TGTGCCAGCAGTTACGTGACTAGCGGGTACGATACGCAGTATTTT; CDR3: CASSYVTSGYDTQYF
D: TRBD2; size: -; V: TRBV20-1; J: TRBJ2-1; DNA: TGCAGTGCTAGCGGGGGGGCGGACAATGAGCAGTTCTTC; CDR3: CSASGGADNEQFF
D: -; size: -; V: TRBV29-1; J: TRBJ1-1; DNA: TGCAGCGTTGAAATCGGACAGAACACTGAAGCTTTCTTT; CDR3: CSVEIGQNTEAFF
D: -; size: few; V: TRBV10-3; J: TRBJ1-5; DNA: TGTGCCATCAGTGTTGGAGACGGGCAGCCCCAGCATTTT; CDR3: CAISVGDGQPQHF
D: -; size: -; V: TRBV2; J: TRBJ2-7; DNA: TGTGCCAGCAAGCCTACAGGGAACGAGTACGAGCAGTACTTC; CDR3: CASKPTGNEYEQYF